The sequence of this T cell receptor beta chain was determined in a study of beta chain features in type 1 diabetes. Points on this clone: Its antigen is unknown.

Trimming took off 5 bases at V and 1 base at J, with 12 bases between the two ends. This CDR3 contains 15 residues. Per germline, CDR1 SGHDN and CDR2 FVKESK. General observations from the study: Patients with type 1 diabetes showed fewer VDJ junction insertions and more deletions. Across all four CD4+ subsets, people with type 1 diabetes showed modestly shorter TCRB CDR3s.

Expressed TCRB transcripts were sequenced because the isolated RNA had all been reverse transcribed beforehand. Sequenced by immunoSEQ multiplex PCR; TCRdb stores in-frame clones only, minus some. The sample includes roughly 450,000 clones, more than 11% of them seen just once. This sequence originates from a man aged 25 to 40 in good health. This rearrangement joins TRBV14 to TRBJ2-1, with no clear D. Sequencing used naive CD4+ T cells from blood. The CDR3 nucleotides are TGTGCCAGCAGCGCCGCTCCCCAGTCCTACAATGAGCAGTTCTTC. Translation gives CASSAAPQSYNEQFF.